This T cell receptor (beta chain) was obtained from a study of Ad26.COV2.S vaccination and SARS-CoV-2 variants. Study-wide findings and caveats: Measures of TCR breadth and depth may have fallen short of total T cell responses.

To note about this clone: Its specificity is not known.

The treatment denotes: about 20 received Ad26.COV2.S at low or high dose, single or two shots; 5 received placebo; per-sample allocation not given. Following the first vaccine or placebo injection, samples were taken on day 63. Germline V gives CDR1 SEHNR, CDR2 FQNEAQ (reference sequence). CDR3 length: 18 residues. J was trimmed by 4 bases and V by 5 bases; bases with no gene match: 17. Data came from immunoSEQ multiplex PCR; TCRdb stores just in-frame clones and leaves some out. The sample consists of about 410,000 clones, 92% of them appearing once. The input for sequencing was peripheral blood, taken in a trial of Ad26.COV2.S vaccine versus placebo. This receptor was taken from a person aged 18-65 years who received the Ad26.COV2.S COVID-19 vaccine or a placebo. The chain is built from TRBV7-9 and TRBJ1-1, with 9 nucleotides matching TRBD1. DNA for the CDR3: TGTGCCAGCAGCCTGCGCCGGGACAGGGCCCCGGTAGGCACTGAAGCTTTCTTT. It translates to CASSLRRDRAPVGTEAFF. Full variable domain (rest looked up from reference TRBV7-9 and TRBJ1-1): DTGVSQNPRHKITKRGQNVTFRCDPISEHNRLYWYRQTLGQGPEFLTYFQNEAQLEKSRLLSDRFSAERPKGSFSTLEIQRTEQGDSAMYLCASSLRRDRAPVGTEAFFGQGTRLTVV.